This T cell receptor beta chain was profiled in a study of a mutant IDH1 vaccine in newly diagnosed glioma. Study background: Eight vaccinations went to patients in weeks 1, 3, 5, 7, 11, 15, 19, 23. Once 4-6 weeks had passed after radiotherapy alone, vaccination started, or it started with temozolomide cycles. Treated patients had a mean age of approximately 40 years and a sex split that was roughly 62% male and around 38% female. Patients' prior therapy spanned radiotherapy, temozolomide, or both; most underwent both.

Comment on this clone: Antigen: not known.

The CDR3 extends over 15 amino acids. Trimming removed 7 bases at V and 4 bases at J, with 17 bases between. Germline CDR1 is MNHNY and CDR2 is SVGAGI (reference sequence). Time point noted: week 23, last vaccination. In the vaccine, a single dose held 300 ug of the mutant IDH1 20-mer peptide, along with topical imiquimod. Assay used: immunoSEQ multiplex PCR; TCRdb lists only in-frame clones, some missing. Of around 76,000 clones detected, approximately 85% appear once; the ten largest clones hold over 0.6%. The TCR was taken from a woman aged 45-59 years with glioma. The genes are TRBV6-6 and TRBJ2-1; D possibly corresponds to TRBD2 (6 bases). Sequences were derived from PBMCs, sampled from a glioma patient whose treatment included an IDH1 peptide vaccine. CDR3 loop: CASIEGTAIYNEQFF. The CDR3 DNA reads as TGTGCCAGCATCGAAGGGACTGCTATTTACAATGAGCAGTTCTTC.